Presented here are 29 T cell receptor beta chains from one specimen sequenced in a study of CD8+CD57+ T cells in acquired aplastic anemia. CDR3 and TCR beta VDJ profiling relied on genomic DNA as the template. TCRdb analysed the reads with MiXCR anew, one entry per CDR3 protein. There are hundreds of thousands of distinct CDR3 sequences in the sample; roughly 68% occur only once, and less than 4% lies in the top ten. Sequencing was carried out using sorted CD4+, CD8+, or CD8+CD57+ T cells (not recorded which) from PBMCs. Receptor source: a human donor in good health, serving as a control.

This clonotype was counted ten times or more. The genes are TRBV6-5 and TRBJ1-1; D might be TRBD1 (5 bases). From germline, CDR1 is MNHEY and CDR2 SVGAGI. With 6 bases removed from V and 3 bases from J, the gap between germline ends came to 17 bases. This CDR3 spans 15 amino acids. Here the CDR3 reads CASSRDGLKYTEAFF. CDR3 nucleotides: TGTGCCAGCAGCCGGGACGGACTGAAATACACTGAAGCTTTCTTT.

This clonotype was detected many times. The CDR3 spells CSAGVPMGDNIQYF. In DNA form, the CDR3 reads TGCAGTGCGGGGGTCCCGATGGGGGATAACATTCAGTACTTC. The chain recombines TRBV20-1 with TRBJ2-4; tentatively, D is TRBD1 or TRBD2 (5 bases each). The V end was cut by 6 bases, the J end by 7 bases, with 19 bases between. CDR3 size: 14 residues. CDR1 and CDR2 (germline): DFQATT, SNEGSKA (reference sequence).

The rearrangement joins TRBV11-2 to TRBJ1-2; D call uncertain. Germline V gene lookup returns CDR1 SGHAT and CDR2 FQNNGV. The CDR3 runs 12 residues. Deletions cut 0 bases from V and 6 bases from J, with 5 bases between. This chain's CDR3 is CASSLEGNGYTF. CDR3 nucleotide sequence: TGTGCCAGCAGCTTAGAAGGAAATGGCTACACCTTC.

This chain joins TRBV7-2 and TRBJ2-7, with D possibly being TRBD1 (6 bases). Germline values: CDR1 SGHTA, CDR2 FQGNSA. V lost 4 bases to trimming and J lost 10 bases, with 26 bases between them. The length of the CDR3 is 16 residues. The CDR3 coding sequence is TGTGCCAGCAGCTCCAAGTCAGGGGCTGGAAACACCATACAGTACTTC. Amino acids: CASSSKSGAGNTIQYF.

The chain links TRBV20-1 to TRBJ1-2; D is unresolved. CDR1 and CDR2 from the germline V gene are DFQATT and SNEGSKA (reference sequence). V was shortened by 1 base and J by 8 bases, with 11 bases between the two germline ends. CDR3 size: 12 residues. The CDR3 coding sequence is TGCAGTGCTAGAGTAGGTAGCAGGGGCTACACCTTC. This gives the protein CSARVGSRGYTF.

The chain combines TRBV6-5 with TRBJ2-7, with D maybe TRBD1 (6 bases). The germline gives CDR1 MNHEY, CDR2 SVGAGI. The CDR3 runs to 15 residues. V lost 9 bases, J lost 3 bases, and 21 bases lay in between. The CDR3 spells CASRRKRTENYEQYF. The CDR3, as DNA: TGTGCCAGTCGGCGAAAGAGGACAGAAAACTACGAGCAGTACTTC.

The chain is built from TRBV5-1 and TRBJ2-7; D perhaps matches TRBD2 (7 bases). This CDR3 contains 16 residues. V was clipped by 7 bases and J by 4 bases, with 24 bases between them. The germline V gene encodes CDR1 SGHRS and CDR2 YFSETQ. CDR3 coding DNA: TGCGCCAGCGCCCTTGCGGGGGCGAACACCCTTTACGAGCAGTACTTC. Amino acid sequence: CASALAGANTLYEQYF.

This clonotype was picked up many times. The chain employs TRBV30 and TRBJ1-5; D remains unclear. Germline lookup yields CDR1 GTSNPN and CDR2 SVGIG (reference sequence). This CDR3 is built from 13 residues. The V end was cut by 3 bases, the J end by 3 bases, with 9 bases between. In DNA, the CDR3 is TGTGCCTGGAGGAAACAGTACAATCAGCCCCAGCATTTT. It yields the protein CAWRKQYNQPQHF.

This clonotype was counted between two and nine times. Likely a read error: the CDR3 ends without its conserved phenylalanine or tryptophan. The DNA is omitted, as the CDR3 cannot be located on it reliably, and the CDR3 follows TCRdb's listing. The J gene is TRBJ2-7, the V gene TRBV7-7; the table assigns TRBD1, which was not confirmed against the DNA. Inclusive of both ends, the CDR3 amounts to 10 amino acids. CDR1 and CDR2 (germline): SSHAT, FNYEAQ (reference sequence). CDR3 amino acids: CASSPDRAYT.

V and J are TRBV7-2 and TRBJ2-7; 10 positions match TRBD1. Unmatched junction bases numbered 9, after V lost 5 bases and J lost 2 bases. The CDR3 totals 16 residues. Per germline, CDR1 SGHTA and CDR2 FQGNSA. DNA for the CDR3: TGTGCCAGCAGCCGTCTTCAGGGACAGGGGCCCTACGAGCAGTACTTC. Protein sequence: CASSRLQGQGPYEQYF.

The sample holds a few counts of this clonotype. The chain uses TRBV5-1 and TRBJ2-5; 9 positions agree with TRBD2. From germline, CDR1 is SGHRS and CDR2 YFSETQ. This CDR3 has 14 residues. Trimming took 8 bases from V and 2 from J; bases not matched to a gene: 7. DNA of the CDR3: TGCGCCAGTGGGACTAGCAGGGATCAAGAGACCCAGTACTTC. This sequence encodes CASGTSRDQETQYF. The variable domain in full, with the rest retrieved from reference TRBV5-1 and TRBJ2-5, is KAGVTQTPRYLIKTRGQQVTLSCSPISGHRSVSWYQQTPGQGLQFLFEYFSETQRNKGNFPGRFSGRQFSNSRSEMNVSTLELGDSALYLCASGTSRDQETQYFGPGTRLLVL.

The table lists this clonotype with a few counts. As DNA, the CDR3 is TGTGCCAGCAGCCCTCGGCGGAGGGGGATGGAGACCCAGTACTTC. This gives the protein CASSPRRRGMETQYF. The chain recombines TRBV7-2 with TRBJ2-5, with D possibly called TRBD1 or TRBD2 (6 bases each). This CDR3 comprises 15 residues. The germline V gene has CDR1 SGHTA and CDR2 FQGNSA. Deletions cut 5 bases from V and 5 bases from J, with 18 bases between.

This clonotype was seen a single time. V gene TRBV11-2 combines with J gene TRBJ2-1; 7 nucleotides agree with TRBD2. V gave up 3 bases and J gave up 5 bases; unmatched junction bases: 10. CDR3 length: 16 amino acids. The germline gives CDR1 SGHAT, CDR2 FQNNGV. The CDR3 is CASSLSGGGGNNEQFF. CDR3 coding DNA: TGTGCCAGCAGCTTGAGTGGCGGGGGTGGTAACAATGAGCAGTTCTTC.

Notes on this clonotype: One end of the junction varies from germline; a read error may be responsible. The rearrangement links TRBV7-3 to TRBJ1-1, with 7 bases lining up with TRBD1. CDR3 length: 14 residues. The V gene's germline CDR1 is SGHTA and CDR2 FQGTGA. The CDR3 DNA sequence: TGTGCCAGCAGTCTACGGAGAGGGGGCACTGAAGCTTACTTT. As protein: CASSLRRGGTEAYF.

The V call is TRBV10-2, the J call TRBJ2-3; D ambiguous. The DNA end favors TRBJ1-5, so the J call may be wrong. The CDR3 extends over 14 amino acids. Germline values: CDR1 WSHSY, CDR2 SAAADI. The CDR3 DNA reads TGCGCCAGCAGGGACTACCCTAGCACAGATTCGCAGCATTTT. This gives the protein CASRDYPSTDSQHF.

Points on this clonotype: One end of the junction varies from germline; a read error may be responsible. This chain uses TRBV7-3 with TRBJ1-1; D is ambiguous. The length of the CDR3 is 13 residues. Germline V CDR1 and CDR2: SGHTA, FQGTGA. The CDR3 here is CASSSIRNSDAFF. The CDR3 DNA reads TGCGCCAGCAGCTCGATACGGAACTCTGACGCTTTCTTT.

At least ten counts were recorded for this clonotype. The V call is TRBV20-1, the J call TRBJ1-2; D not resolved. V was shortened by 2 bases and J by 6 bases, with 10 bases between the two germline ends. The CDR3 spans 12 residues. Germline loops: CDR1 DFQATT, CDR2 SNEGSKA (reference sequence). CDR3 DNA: TGCAGTGCTAGACACACCGTACATGGCTACACCTTC. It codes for CSARHTVHGYTF.

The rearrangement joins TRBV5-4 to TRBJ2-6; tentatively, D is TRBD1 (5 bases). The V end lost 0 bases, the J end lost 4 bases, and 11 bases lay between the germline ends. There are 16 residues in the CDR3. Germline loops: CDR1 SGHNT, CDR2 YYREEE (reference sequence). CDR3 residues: CASSLGAGPGANVLTF. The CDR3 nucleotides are TGTGCCAGCAGCTTGGGGGCAGGGCCCGGGGCCAACGTCCTGACTTTC.

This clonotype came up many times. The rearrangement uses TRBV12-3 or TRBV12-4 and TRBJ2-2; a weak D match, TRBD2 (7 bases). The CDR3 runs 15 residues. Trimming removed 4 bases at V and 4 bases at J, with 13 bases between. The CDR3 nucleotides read TGTGCCAGCAGTTCGTATAGGGGGGGCACCGGGGAGCTGTTTTTT. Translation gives CASSSYRGGTGELFF.

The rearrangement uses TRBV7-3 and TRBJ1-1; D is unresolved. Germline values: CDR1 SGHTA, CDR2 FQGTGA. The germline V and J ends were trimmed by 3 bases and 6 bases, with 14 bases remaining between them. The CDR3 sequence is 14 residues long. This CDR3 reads CASSFPTIPPEAFF. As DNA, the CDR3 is TGTGCCAGCAGCTTCCCAACGATACCTCCTGAAGCTTTCTTT.

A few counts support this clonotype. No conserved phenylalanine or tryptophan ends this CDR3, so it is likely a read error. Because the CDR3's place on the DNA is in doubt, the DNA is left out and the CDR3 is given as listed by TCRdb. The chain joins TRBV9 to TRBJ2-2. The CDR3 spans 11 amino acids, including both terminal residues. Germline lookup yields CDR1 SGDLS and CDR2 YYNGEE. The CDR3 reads CVSGLHRGAVV.

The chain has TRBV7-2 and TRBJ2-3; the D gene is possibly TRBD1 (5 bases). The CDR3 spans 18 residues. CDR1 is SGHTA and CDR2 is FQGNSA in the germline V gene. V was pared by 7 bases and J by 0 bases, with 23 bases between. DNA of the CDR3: TGTGCCAGCACCGCACCCCCCCCGCCAGGGTTTAGCACAGATACGCAGTATTTT. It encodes CASTAPPPPGFSTDTQYF.

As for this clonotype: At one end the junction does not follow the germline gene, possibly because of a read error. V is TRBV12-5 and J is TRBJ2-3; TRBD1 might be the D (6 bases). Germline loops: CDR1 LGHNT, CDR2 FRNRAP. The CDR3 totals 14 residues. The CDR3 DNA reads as TGTGCCAGCATGTGCTCCCACAGGGTCGGTACGCAGTACTTT. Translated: CASMCSHRVGTQYF.

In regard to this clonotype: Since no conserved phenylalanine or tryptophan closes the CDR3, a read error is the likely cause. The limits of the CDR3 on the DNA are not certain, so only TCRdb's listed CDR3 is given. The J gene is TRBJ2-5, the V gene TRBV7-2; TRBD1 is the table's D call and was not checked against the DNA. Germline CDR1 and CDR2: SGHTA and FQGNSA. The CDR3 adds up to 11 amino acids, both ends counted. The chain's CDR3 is CASRAGTGAYL.

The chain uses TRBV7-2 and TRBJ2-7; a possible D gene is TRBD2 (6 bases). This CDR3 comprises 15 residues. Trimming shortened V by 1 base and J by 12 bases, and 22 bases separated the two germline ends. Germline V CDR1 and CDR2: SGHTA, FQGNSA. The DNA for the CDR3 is TGTGCCAGCAGCTTAGGCGGGACGTACAATGAGCAGTTGTACTTC. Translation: CASSLGGTYNEQLYF.

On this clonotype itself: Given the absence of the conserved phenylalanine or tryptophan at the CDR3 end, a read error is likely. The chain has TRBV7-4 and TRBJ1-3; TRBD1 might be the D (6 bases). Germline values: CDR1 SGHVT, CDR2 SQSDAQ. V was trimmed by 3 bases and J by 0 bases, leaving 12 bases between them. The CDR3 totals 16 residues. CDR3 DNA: TGTGCCAGCAGCTTGACTGGGGGCAACTCTGGAAACACCATATATTAT. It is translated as CASSLTGGNSGNTIYY.

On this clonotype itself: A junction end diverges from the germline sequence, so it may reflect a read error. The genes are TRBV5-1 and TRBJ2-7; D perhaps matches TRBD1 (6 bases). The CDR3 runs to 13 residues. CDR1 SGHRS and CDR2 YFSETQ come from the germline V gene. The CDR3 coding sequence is TGTGCCAGCAGGGGTCGTTTCGCCATGGAGCAGTACTTC. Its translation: CASRGRFAMEQYF.

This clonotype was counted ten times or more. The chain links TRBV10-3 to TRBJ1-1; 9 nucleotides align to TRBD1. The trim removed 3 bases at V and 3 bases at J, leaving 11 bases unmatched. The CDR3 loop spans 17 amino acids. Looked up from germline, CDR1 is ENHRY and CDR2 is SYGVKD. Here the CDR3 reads CAISENPGQGRYTEAFF. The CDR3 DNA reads TGTGCCATCAGTGAAAACCCGGGACAGGGCCGATACACTGAAGCTTTCTTT.

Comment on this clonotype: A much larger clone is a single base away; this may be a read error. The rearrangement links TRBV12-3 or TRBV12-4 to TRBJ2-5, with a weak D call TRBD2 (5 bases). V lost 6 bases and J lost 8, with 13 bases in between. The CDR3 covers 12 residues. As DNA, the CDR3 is TGTGCCAGCAGATTGGACTTCTACACCCAGTACTTC. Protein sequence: CASRLDFYTQYF.